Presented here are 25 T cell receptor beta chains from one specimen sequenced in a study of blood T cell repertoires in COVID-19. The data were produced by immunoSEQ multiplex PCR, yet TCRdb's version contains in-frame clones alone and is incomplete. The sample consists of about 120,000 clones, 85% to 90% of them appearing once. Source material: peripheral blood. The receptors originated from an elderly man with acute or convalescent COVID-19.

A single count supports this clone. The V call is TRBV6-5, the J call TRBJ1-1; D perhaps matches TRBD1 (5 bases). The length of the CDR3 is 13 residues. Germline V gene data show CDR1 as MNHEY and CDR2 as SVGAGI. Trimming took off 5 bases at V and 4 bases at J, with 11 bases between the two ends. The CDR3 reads CASSQWGGTEAFF. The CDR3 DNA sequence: TGTGCCAGCAGTCAGTGGGGGGGCACTGAAGCTTTCTTT.

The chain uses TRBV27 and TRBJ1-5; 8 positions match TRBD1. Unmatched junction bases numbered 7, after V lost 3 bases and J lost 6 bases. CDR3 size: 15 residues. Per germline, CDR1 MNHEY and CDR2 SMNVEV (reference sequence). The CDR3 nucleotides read TGTGCCAGCAGTTTGCACGGACAGGGCCCTCAGCCCCAGCATTTT. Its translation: CASSLHGQGPQPQHF.

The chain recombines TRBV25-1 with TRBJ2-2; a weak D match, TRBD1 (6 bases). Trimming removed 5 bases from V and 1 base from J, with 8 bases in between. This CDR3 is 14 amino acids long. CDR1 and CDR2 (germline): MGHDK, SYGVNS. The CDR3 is CASSIQGNTGELFF. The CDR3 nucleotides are TGTGCCAGCAGTATACAGGGGAACACCGGGGAGCTGTTTTTT.

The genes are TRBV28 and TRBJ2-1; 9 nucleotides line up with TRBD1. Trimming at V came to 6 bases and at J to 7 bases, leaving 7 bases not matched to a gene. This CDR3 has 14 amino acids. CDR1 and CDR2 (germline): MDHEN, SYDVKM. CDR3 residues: CASRPGTGMNEQFF. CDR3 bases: TGTGCCAGCAGGCCCGGGACAGGGATGAATGAGCAGTTCTTC.

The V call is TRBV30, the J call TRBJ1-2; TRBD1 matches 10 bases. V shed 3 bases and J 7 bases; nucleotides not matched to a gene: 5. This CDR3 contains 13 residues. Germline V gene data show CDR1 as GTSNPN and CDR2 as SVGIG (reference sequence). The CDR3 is CAWRPGQGSGYTF. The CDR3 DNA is TGTGCCTGGAGACCGGGACAGGGGTCTGGCTACACCTTC.

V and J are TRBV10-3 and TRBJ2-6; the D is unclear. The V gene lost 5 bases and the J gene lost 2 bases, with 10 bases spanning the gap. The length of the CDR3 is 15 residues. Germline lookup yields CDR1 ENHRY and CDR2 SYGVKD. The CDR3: CAISPDSPGANVLTF. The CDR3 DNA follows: TGTGCCATCAGTCCCGACTCCCCTGGGGCCAACGTCCTGACTTTC.

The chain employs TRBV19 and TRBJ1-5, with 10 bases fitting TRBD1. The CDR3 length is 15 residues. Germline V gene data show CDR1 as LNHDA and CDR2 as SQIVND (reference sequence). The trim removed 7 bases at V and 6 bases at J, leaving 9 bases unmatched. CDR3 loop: CASNPTGGGSQPQHF. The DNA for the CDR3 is TGTGCCAGTAATCCGACAGGGGGCGGGAGTCAGCCCCAGCATTTT.

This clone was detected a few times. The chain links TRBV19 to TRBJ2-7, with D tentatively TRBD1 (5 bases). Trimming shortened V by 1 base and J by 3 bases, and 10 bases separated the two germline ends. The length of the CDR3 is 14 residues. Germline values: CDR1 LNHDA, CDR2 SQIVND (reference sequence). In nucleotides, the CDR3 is TGTGCCAGTAGTATAGCAGGCAGGGTCTACGAGCAGTACTTC. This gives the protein CASSIAGRVYEQYF.

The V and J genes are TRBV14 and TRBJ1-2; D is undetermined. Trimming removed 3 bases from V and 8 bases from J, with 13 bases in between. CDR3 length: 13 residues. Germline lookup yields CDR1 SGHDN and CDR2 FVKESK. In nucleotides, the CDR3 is TGTGCCAGCAGCCAGTATGGGAGCGGCGGCTACACCTTC. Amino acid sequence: CASSQYGSGGYTF.

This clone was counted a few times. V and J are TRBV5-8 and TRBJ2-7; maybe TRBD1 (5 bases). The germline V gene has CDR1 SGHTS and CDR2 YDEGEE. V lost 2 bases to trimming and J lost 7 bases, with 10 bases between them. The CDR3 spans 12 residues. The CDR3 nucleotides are TGTGCCAGCAGCTTCGACAACAGGGAGCAGTACTTC. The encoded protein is CASSFDNREQYF.

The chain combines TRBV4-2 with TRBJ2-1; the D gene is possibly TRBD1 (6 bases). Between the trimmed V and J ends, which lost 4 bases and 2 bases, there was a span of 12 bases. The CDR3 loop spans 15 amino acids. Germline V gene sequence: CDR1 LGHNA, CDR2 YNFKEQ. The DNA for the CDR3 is TGTGCCAGCAGCCCGTCGACAGGACCCTACAATGAGCAGTTCTTC. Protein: CASSPSTGPYNEQFF.

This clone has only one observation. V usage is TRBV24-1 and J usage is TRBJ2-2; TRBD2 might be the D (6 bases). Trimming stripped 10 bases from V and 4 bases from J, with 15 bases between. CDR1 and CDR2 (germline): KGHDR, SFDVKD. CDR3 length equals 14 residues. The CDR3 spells CATSAGPFTGELFF. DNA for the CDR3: TGTGCCACGAGCGCGGGACCTTTCACCGGGGAGCTGTTTTTT.

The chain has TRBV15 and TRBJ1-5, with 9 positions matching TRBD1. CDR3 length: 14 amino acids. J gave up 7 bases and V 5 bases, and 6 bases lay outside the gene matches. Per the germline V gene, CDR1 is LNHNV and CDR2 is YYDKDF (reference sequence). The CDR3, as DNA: TGTGCCACCAGCTCTTTACAGGGGGCCCAGCCCCAGCATTTT. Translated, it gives CATSSLQGAQPQHF.

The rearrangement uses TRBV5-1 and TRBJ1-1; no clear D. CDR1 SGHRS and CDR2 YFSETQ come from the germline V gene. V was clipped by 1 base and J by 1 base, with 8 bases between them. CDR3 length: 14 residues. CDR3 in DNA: TGCGCCAGCAGCTTGATTACAACGAACACTGAAGCTTTCTTT. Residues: CASSLITTNTEAFF.

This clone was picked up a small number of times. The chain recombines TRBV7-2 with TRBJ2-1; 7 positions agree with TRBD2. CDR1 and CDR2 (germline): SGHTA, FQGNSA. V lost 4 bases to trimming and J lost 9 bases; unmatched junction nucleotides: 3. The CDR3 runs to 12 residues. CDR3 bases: TGTGCCAGCAGCTCACTAGCGATTGAGCAGTTCTTC. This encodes CASSSLAIEQFF.

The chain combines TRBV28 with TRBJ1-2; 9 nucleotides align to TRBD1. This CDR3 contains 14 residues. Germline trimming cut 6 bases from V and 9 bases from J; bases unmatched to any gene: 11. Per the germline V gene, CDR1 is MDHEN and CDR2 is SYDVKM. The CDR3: CASSVTGGAMSYTF. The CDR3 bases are TGTGCCAGCAGCGTTACAGGGGGCGCGATGAGCTACACCTTC.

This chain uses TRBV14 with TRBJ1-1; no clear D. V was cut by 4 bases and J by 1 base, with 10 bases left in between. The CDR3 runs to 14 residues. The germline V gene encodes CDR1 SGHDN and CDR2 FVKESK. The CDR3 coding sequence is TGTGCCAGCAGCCTCACCGCGGGGAACACTGAAGCTTTCTTT. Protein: CASSLTAGNTEAFF.

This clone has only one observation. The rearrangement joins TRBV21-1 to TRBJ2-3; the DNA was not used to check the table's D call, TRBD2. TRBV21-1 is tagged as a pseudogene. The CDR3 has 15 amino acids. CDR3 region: CASSKRAEVADTQYF. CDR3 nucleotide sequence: TGTGCCAGCAGCAAAAGGGCGGAGGTTGCAGATACGCAGTATTTT.

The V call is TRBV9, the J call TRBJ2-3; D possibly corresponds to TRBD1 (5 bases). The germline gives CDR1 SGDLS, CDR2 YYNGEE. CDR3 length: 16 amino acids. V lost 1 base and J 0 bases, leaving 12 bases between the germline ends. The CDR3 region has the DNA TGTGCCAGCAGCGTAAGGGGTGGGGTGAGCACAGATACGCAGTATTTT. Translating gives CASSVRGGVSTDTQYF.

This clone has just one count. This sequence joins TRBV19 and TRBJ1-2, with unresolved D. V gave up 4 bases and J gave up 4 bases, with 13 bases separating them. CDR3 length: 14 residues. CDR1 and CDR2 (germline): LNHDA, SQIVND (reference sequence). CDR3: CASSTGSRSYGYTF. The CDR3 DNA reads TGTGCCAGTAGTACGGGTAGCCGGAGCTATGGCTACACCTTC.

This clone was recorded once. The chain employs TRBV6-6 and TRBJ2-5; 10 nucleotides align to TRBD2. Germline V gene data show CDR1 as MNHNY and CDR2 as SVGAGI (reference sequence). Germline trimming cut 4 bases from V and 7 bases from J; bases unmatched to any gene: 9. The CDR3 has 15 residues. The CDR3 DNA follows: TGTGCCAGCAGTTTGAAGCGGGGGGGCTTCGGGACCCAGTACTTC. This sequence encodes CASSLKRGGFGTQYF.

The CDR3 sequence: CASSLGGGRGQETQYF. The DNA of the CDR3 is TGCGCCAGCAGCTTGGGGGGGGGCAGAGGGCAAGAGACCCAGTACTTC. The rearrangement uses TRBV5-1 and TRBJ2-5, with D tentatively TRBD2 (7 bases). Germline CDR1 is SGHRS and CDR2 is YFSETQ. The CDR3 is 16 residues long. V lost 0 bases and J 2 bases, leaving 14 bases between the germline ends.

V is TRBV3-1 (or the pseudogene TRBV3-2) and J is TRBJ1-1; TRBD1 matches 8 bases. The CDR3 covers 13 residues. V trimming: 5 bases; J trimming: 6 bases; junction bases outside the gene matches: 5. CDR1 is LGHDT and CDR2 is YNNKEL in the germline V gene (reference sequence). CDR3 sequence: CASSFQDRAEAFF. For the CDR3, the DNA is TGTGCCAGCAGCTTCCAGGACAGGGCTGAAGCTTTCTTT.

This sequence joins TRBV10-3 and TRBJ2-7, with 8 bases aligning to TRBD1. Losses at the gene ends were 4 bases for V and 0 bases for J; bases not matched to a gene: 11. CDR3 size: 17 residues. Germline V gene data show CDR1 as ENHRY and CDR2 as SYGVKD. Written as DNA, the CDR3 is TGTGCCATCAGTGCCTCCGCTAGGACAGGGAGCTCCTACGAGCAGTACTTC. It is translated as CAISASARTGSSYEQYF.

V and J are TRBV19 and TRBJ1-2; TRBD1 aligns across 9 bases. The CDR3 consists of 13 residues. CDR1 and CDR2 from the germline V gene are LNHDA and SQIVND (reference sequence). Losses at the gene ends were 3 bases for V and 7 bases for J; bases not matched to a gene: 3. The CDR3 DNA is TGTGCCAGTAGTATGGACAGGGGACGTGGCTACACCTTC. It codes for CASSMDRGRGYTF.